This T cell receptor beta chain is from a study of OX40 agonist ivuxolimab in advanced cancers. As for the study more broadly: The costimulatory receptor OX40 (CD134) was targeted by ivuxolimab, a fully human IgG2 agonistic monoclonal antibody. Intravenous ivuxolimab was administered to patients every 2 weeks at six dose levels: 0.01, 0.1, 0.3, 1.5, 3 and 10 mg/kg. Of the approximately 50 dose-escalation patients, hepatocellular carcinoma was present in some 19, melanoma in about 15, renal cell carcinoma in 9 and head and neck cancer in 9. A male proportion of roughly 80% and a mean age of 60 years, ranging from about 20 to 80, were recorded for the dose-escalation cohort. Patients were allowed to have had prior anti-PD-1, anti-PD-L1 or anti-CTLA-4 therapy, and more than 35% of the dose-escalation patients had been treated with checkpoint inhibitors. Partial responses were achieved by three dose-escalation patients, of whom one had hepatocellular carcinoma and two had cutaneous melanoma. The purpose of peripheral TCRbeta sequencing was to test whether ivuxolimab changed TCR sequence diversity and led to clonal T-cell expansion. The monotherapy dose-escalation portion (N of about 50 patients) of the phase I ivuxolimab trial is reported in the paper. Findings and caveats that apply to the study as a whole: Clonal expansion of both CD4+ and CD8+ blood T cells was observed from baseline to week 6 at doses 0.1 to 3.0 mg/kg. On average, CD8+ T cells showed more expanded clones than CD4+ T cells after ivuxolimab. The antigen specificity of the peripheral T cells that underwent clonal expansion was not determined. Low levels of normalized T-cell clonal expansion were also seen in some nonresponding patients. In partial responders in the 0.1-3.0 mg/kg groups, normalized peripheral clonal expansion was found to be among the lowest, especially among CD8+ T cells.

The trial excluded patients who had a history of autoimmune disease or who were on systemic immunosuppression. Peripheral blood for TCR sequencing was drawn from every dose cohort at baseline, at cycle 4 day 1 and at cycle 7 day 1. The samples were taken from a phase I, first-in-human, multicenter, open-label dose-escalation trial of ivuxolimab. Adults with locally advanced or metastatic melanoma, renal cell, hepatocellular, or head and neck squamous cell carcinoma were enrolled in the trial. CD4+ and CD8+ T cells were sorted separately from peripheral blood before TCR sequencing. To sequence the TCRbeta CDR3 region, genomic DNA was isolated from the sorted cells. TCRbeta CDR3 regions were sequenced using the immunoSEQ Assay. Here the immuneACCESS table is served through TCRdb, limited to in-frame sequences with V and J called. Missing clones are a known gap in these copies; in checked studies unresolved V genes cover under half, and the rest lacks a known reason. This sample comprises 75,000 to 100,000 clones, about nine tenths of them detected only once. The top ten constitute 0.32% of the sample.

Remarks on this clone: It lacks a known antigen. Base qualities are not at hand, and no much larger clone is one base apart.

The CDR3 spans 13 residues, from the cysteine through the phenylalanine. Of the read, only the CDR3 DNA is kept; its 39 bases are in frame from base 1. Based on the germline V gene, the CDR1 and CDR2 sequences are SGHRS and YFSETQ. V lost 4 bases and J lost 8 bases; the stretch between them is 15 bases long. The receptor comes from an adult with an advanced solid tumor such as melanoma, head and neck, liver or kidney cancer. Recombination joined TRBV5-1 with TRBJ1-2; a tentative D match to TRBD1 spans 6 bases. Material: CD4+ or CD8+ T cells sorted from blood, obtained in a trial of the OX40 agonist ivuxolimab. The CDR3 protein: CASSLDNREGYTF. The bases read TGCGCCAGCAGCCTGGATAACAGGGAGGGCTACACCTTC.